This TCR beta chain was sequenced during a study of OX40 agonist ivuxolimab in advanced cancers. Study details: Patients in the trial were receiving intravenous ivuxolimab every 2 weeks, at doses of 0.01 to 10 mg/kg. Having had anti-PD-1, anti-PD-L1 or anti-CTLA-4 therapy before was allowed, and approximately 40% had some.

This CDR3 has 16 amino acids. Trimming removed 4 bases at V and 5 bases at J, with 21 bases between. CDR1 is SGHRS and CDR2 is YFSETQ in the germline V gene. Profiled with immunoSEQ multiplex PCR; TCRdb holds only in-frame clones, not every one. This table holds under 100,000 clones, roughly 80% found once. The V and J genes are TRBV5-1 and TRBJ2-5, with a possible D match to TRBD1 (6 bases). This specimen consisted of CD4+ or CD8+ T cells sorted from blood, obtained in a trial of the OX40 agonist ivuxolimab. This clonotype was obtained from an adult with an advanced solid tumor such as melanoma, head and neck, liver or kidney cancer. In DNA form, the CDR3 reads TGCGCCAGCAGCCTCACCTTTTTTACTAGGGGGGAGACCCAGTACTTC. The encoded protein is CASSLTFFTRGETQYF.